This T cell receptor (beta chain) stems from a study of cytomegalovirus exposure and HLA in healthy donors. Findings and caveats of the study: As immune exposure information, only CMV serostatus was available. Some public TCRs appeared in many individuals, while most sequences were rare. An assumption of roughly uniform sequencing depth across donors underlay the presence/absence analyses. Later on, analysis showed that most CMV-associated TCR beta chains appeared to be HLA-restricted.

Amplification used 60 Vbeta primers and 13 Jbeta primers. The data were produced by immunoSEQ multiplex PCR, yet TCRdb's version contains in-frame clones alone and is incomplete. Of some 240,000 clones in the sample, about nine tenths are singletons; the top ten hold around 1.7%. There are a few counts of this clone. Its antigen is unknown. The receptor's source is a girl aged 2-10 years in good health and CMV-seronegative. The sample comprised PBMCs.

CDR3 sequence reads: CASREMAGIYTDTQYF. Here the CDR3 DNA reads TGTGCCAGCAGAGAAATGGCAGGGATTTACACAGATACGCAGTATTTT. This rearrangement joins TRBV28 to TRBJ2-3; D perhaps matches TRBD1 (5 bases). Germline CDR1 and CDR2: MDHEN and SYDVKM. The CDR3 contains 16 residues. V dropped 6 bases and J dropped 2 bases, with 18 bases sitting between them. Full variable domain (missing parts from reference TRBV28 and TRBJ2-3): DVKVTQSSRYLVKRTGEKVFLECVQDMDHENMFWYRQDPGLGLRLIYFSYDVKMKEKGDIPEGYSVSREKKERFSLILESASTNQTSMYLCASREMAGIYTDTQYFGPGTRLTVL.